The T cell receptor beta chain under discussion was sequenced for a study of a mutant IDH1 vaccine in newly diagnosed glioma. Overall study context: First vaccine doses came 4-6 weeks after radiotherapy alone, or with temozolomide cycles. Study-wide results and limits: Top peripheral T cell clonotype shifts appeared unrelated to pseudoprogression.

Time point defined: week 47, end of study. The vaccine gave 300 ug of a 20-mer mutant IDH1 peptide subcutaneously per dose. TCRdb's copy holds only in-frame clones and misses some; the assay was immunoSEQ multiplex PCR. The data show some 30,000 clones, about four fifths seen once. Germline V gene data show CDR1 as SGHNT and CDR2 as YYREEE (reference sequence). The CDR3 contains 15 residues. The V segment lost 0 bases and the J segment 0 bases; nucleotides outside the gene matches: 0. This clone appeared once. Antigen: not known. V and J are TRBV5-4 and TRBJ2-5, with 9 nucleotides matching TRBD2. This receptor was identified in a man aged 30-40 years with glioma. The sample was PBMCs, taken from a glioma patient whose treatment included an IDH1 peptide vaccine. Here the CDR3 DNA reads TGTGCCAGCAGCTTGGCTAGCGGGGACCAAGAGACCCAGTACTTC. Protein sequence: CASSLASGDQETQYF.